The clone carrying this T cell receptor beta chain appeared a few times. This specimen comes from a study of T-cell reconstitution after alpha-beta-depleted transplantation in children. A library of TCRbeta sequences, prepared with unique molecular identifiers, was generated. MiXCR, applied by TCRdb to the PCR reads, yields one record per CDR3 protein. Of over 550,000 distinct CDR3 sequences listed, about 10% are singletons. The TCR originated in a human donor who donated a stem cell graft to a child with acute myeloid leukemia. The source material was PBMCs from the stem cell graft donor, sampled from the stem cell graft.

This CDR3 reads CASSLSSAGVGEQFF. DNA of the CDR3: TGTGCCAGCAGCCTATCCTCCGCCGGGGTAGGTGAGCAGTTCTTC. The genes are TRBV16 and TRBJ2-1; D perhaps matches TRBD2 (5 bases). The germline V gene encodes CDR1 KGHSY and CDR2 FQNENV. The CDR3 loop spans 15 amino acids. V lost 4 bases and J lost 9, with 19 bases in between.